Listed below are T cell receptor beta chains from one sample, sequenced in a study of early T cells in non-severe SARS-CoV-2 infection. Via MiXCR, TCRdb re-called the 5' RACE reads, giving one row per CDR3 protein. The sample contains about 62,000 distinct CDR3 sequences, almost 9.5% of which appear only once. Sequencing was performed on whole blood. All receptors come from an adult who was a healthcare worker with PCR-confirmed SARS-CoV-2 infection or an uninfected control (not recorded which). Each CDR3 is given with its conserved first and last residue. A D gene is named only where the DNA matches it firmly.

>TRBJ1-1|TRBV4-1|NA
CSSSPRMGPPTNTEAFF
>TRBJ2-1|TRBV7-2|NA
CASSLFVLTMDEQFF
>TRBJ2-5|TRBV4-1|NA
CASSQRSAGMGETQYF
>TRBJ2-5|TRBV20-1|NA
CSAREPRGTQYF
>TRBJ2-1|TRBV5-5|TRBD2
CASRAEGLADYNEQFF
>TRBJ2-5|TRBV3-1|TRBD2
CASSQDMAGLAGGPRQETQYF
>TRBJ1-2|TRBV18|NA
CASSPVYQDNYGYTF
>TRBJ1-5|TRBV12-3/TRBV12-4|TRBD1
CASSSQDRDQPQHF
>TRBJ2-2|TRBV12-3/TRBV12-4|NA
CASSPGTHTGELFF
>TRBJ2-5|TRBV7-2|NA
CASSPRYGETQYF
>TRBJ2-2|TRBV6-1|NA
CASSVRGNTGELFF
>TRBJ2-2|TRBV12-3/TRBV12-4|TRBD1
CASRGQGRMAGELFF
>TRBJ2-2|TRBV5-4|TRBD1
CASSSGRDRGTGELFF
>TRBJ1-5|TRBV24-1|NA
CATQGQPSNQPQHF
>TRBJ1-2|TRBV7-8|TRBD1
CASSQLTGDGYTF
>TRBJ2-2|TRBV6-2/TRBV6-3|NA
CASSYDSRAYIANTGELFF
>TRBJ1-1|TRBV20-1|TRBD1
CSARTGAGNTEAFF
>TRBJ2-1|TRBV11-2|NA
CASSPQFGGNNEQFF
>TRBJ1-1|TRBV7-8|NA
CASSLAGKPLNTEAFF
>TRBJ1-1|TRBV12-3/TRBV12-4|TRBD1
CASSLSGTGPPFF
>TRBJ2-2|TRBV6-4|NA
CASSDSAVFRTGELFF
>TRBJ1-2|TRBV4-2|NA
CASSQERSRGYTF
>TRBJ1-6|TRBV7-2|NA
CASSLGSTDNSPLHF
>TRBJ2-4|TRBV15|NA
CATSRVSTKQQGTAKNIQYF
>TRBJ2-3|TRBV20-1|TRBD2
CSAIASGGRTDTQYF
>TRBJ1-5|TRBV2|TRBD1
CASREDRASNQPQHF
>TRBJ2-3|TRBV7-7|TRBD1
CASSIQGAPTDTQYF
>TRBJ2-2|TRBV7-6|TRBD1
CASSSTPGQGARSGELFF
>TRBJ1-6|TRBV6-1|NA
CASTQDGNSPLHF
>TRBJ2-5|TRBV11-2|NA
CASSFTQETQYF
>TRBJ1-5|TRBV6-1|NA
CASSELIQSQPQHF
>TRBJ2-3|TRBV4-2|NA
CASSQDGAGTDTQYF
>TRBJ1-1|TRBV4-2|NA
CASSQERLNTEAFF
>TRBJ2-5|TRBV7-3|TRBD1
CASSPGTGGGGETQYF
>TRBJ1-1|TRBV7-9|NA
CASSNRYTEAFF
>TRBJ1-6|TRBV12-3/TRBV12-4|NA
CASSLSSGRYNSPLHF
>TRBJ1-1|TRBV18|NA
CASSPRGGDTEAFF
>TRBJ1-2|TRBV6-1|TRBD1
CASNEGFWTGRVEGYTF
>TRBJ1-5|TRBV6-6|NA
CASSYGAGRANQPQHF
>TRBJ1-1|TRBV27|NA
CASSLNREVTEAFF
>TRBJ1-5|TRBV6-6|NA
CASSYRGGNQPQHF
>TRBJ1-3|TRBV9|NA
CASSAGEGPGNTIYF
>TRBJ2-3|TRBV5-5|NA
CASSFGTTSTDTQYF
>TRBJ2-3|TRBV2|NA
CASSELGGLSTDTQYF
>TRBJ2-3|TRBV7-6|TRBD2
CASSSGGGRVDTQYF
>TRBJ2-2|TRBV11-2|TRBD1
CASSRHFTGGARTGELFF
>TRBJ1-6|TRBV5-6|NA
CASSTPGTPNNSPLHF
>TRBJ2-5|TRBV11-2|TRBD2
CASSPGTSGETQYF
>TRBJ1-1|TRBV30|NA
CAWNVGLLGSPEAFF
>TRBJ1-6|TRBV15|NA
CATSRDPRINSPLHF
>TRBJ1-2|TRBV6-1|TRBD1
CASSEALTGYGYTF
>TRBJ2-3|TRBV24-1|TRBD1
CATSWTGVDTQYF
>TRBJ1-5|TRBV27|NA
CASSLFSRGRGQPQHF